These T cell receptor beta chains were read from a single sample in a study of CD8 T cells in Susac syndrome. In TCRdb, the immunoSEQ multiplex PCR reads were re-called with MiXCR into one record per CDR3 protein. Here the sample spans about 140,000 distinct CDR3 sequences, about 95% being singletons. The sample taken for sequencing was CD4+ T cells from PBMCs. These receptors were collected from a human donor with Susac syndrome. Each CDR3 is given with its conserved first and last residue. D genes are given only for firm matches. Clone size appears in some rows only: once, few, many, or a class for an expanded clone.

. TRBJ2-5 . TRBV29-1 TGCAGCGTCGACAGTATATTCCCAGGGCTAGTGGTACGAGAGACCCAGTACTTC CSVDSIFPGLVVRETQYF
TRBD2 TRBJ2-7 . TRBV7-2 TGTGCCAGCAGCTTATATCCTAGCGGGGGCTCCTACGAGCAGTACTTC CASSLYPSGGSYEQYF
. TRBJ2-4 . TRBV12-3/TRBV12-4 TGTGCCAGCAGTCGCCGGGACTCGCCAGCCAAAAACATTCAGTACTTC CASSRRDSPAKNIQYF
TRBD2 TRBJ2-7 . TRBV6-6 TGTGCCAGCAGCTCTAGTAGCGGGAGGTTTTACGAGCAGTACTTC CASSSSSGRFYEQYF
. TRBJ2-5 . TRBV25-1 TGTGCCAGCAGTGTGTTGATGGAGACCCAGTACTTC CASSVLMETQYF
. TRBJ1-1 . TRBV24-1 TGTGCCACCAGTGATAGTGGACGGGGGGCAGGGTCTGAAGCTTTCTTT CATSDSGRGAGSEAFF
TRBD2 TRBJ2-1 . TRBV24-1 TGTGCCACCAGTGGGGCTAGCGGGAGCCCTTACAATGAGCAGTTCTTC CATSGASGSPYNEQFF
. TRBJ1-5 . TRBV15 TGTGCCACCGGCGGAACACAGGGAAAGCCCCAGCATTTT CATGGTQGKPQHF
TRBD1 TRBJ1-2 . TRBV15 TGTGCCACCAGCTCCCGGACAGGGAATGGCTACACCTTC CATSSRTGNGYTF
. TRBJ1-2 . TRBV28 TGTGCCAGCAGCCTGAGGGGGAGAGGCTACACCTTC CASSLRGRGYTF
. TRBJ2-1 . TRBV5-1 TGCGCCAGCAGCTTGGCGGCGCAGGCGGGGTTTTCGTTCTTC CASSLAAQAGFSFF
. TRBJ2-3 . TRBV5-4 TGTGCCAGCAGCTTGGTCTACCCTACTGGTTTTGATACGCAGTATTTT CASSLVYPTGFDTQYF
TRBD2 TRBJ2-3 . TRBV7-3 TGTGCCAGCAGCTTACAAACCCTAGCGGGAGATACGCAGTATTTT CASSLQTLAGDTQYF
. TRBJ1-2 . TRBV18 TGTGCCAGCTCACCGACAGGTGGTGTCCGTGGCTACACCTTC CASSPTGGVRGYTF
TRBD1 TRBJ1-2 . TRBV30 TGTGCCTGGGCACAGGGGGCTGGCTACACCTTC CAWAQGAGYTF
. TRBJ2-1 . TRBV5-1 TGCGCCAGCAGCTTGGTTCTCTACAATGAGCAGTTCTTC CASSLVLYNEQFF
. TRBJ2-7 . TRBV6-6 TGTGCCAGCACCACCACAGGTACCTACGAGCAGTACTTC CASTTTGTYEQYF
. TRBJ2-7 once TRBV4-1 TGCGCCAGCAGCCGACTCGCCGGGACCGACAGCTCCTACGAGCAGTACTTC CASSRLAGTDSSYEQYF
TRBD1 TRBJ2-7 . TRBV12-3/TRBV12-4 TGTGCCAGCAGGGACCGAACCGGGACAGGGGACCACGAGCAGTACTTC CASRDRTGTGDHEQYF
. TRBJ1-2 . TRBV3-1 TGTGCCAGCAGCCATAGGACAGTGGATGGCTACACCTTC CASSHRTVDGYTF
. TRBJ2-3 . TRBV30 TGTGCCTGGAGTGGGCTATCCACAGATACGCAGTATTTT CAWSGLSTDTQYF
. TRBJ2-1 . TRBV3-1 TGTGCCAGCGGCCCGGGACTCGTCTCCTACAATGAGCAGTTCTTC CASGPGLVSYNEQFF
TRBD1 TRBJ1-2 . TRBV18 TGTGCCAGCTCTCTCGACAGGGACTATGGCTACACCTTC CASSLDRDYGYTF
. TRBJ1-2 . TRBV24-1 TGTGCCACCAGTGGACCAGGGACGAATGGCTACACCTTC CATSGPGTNGYTF
. TRBJ2-1 . TRBV7-9 TGTGCCAGCAGCTTAGCCTATGAGCAGTTCTTC CASSLAYEQFF
. TRBJ2-3 . TRBV28 TGTGCCAGCAGTCGATACAGGGATACAGATACGCAGTATTTT CASSRYRDTDTQYF
. TRBJ2-5 . TRBV5-1 TGCGCCAGCAGCTTGTCCACAGAAGAGACCCAGTACTTC CASSLSTEETQYF
. TRBJ2-3 . TRBV20-1 TGCAGTGCTAGGCGGCCGCAGGCAGATACGCAGTATTTT CSARRPQADTQYF
. TRBJ1-2 . TRBV7-2 TGTGCCAGCAGCCCCCTGGACGGGTCCTATGGCTACACCTTC CASSPLDGSYGYTF
TRBD1 TRBJ2-7 . TRBV19 TGTGCCAGCAGTACAGGGGGCGGATACGAGCAGTACTTC CASSTGGGYEQYF
. TRBJ1-1 . TRBV15 TGTGCCACCAGCACACCGGTCGGCGGGGTGAACACTGAAGCTTTCTTT CATSTPVGGVNTEAFF
TRBD2 TRBJ2-3 . TRBV5-4 TGTGCCAGCAGCCCGATTGGTAGCGGGGGGGCGGATACGCAGTATTTT CASSPIGSGGADTQYF
. TRBJ2-7 . TRBV5-6 TGTGCCACTTACTACAGGGACGCCTTCTACGAGCAGTACTTC CATYYRDAFYEQYF
TRBD2 TRBJ2-1 . TRBV28 TGTGCCAGCAGTTTATTGAAGGCGGGAGGCTACAATGAGCAGTTCTTC CASSLLKAGGYNEQFF
. TRBJ2-7 few TRBV29-1 TGCAGCGTTGCAAGGGGCAGAACCTACGAGCAGTACTTC CSVARGRTYEQYF
. TRBJ2-3 . TRBV9 TGTGCCAGCAGCGTACAACACATAAGCACAGATACGCAGTATTTT CASSVQHISTDTQYF
. TRBJ2-7 . TRBV7-2 TGTGCCAGCAGCACGACTAGAATCCACGAGCAGTACTTC CASSTTRIHEQYF
TRBD1 TRBJ2-3 . TRBV20-1 TGCAGCGTTGGAGGGGACAGGCACACAGATACGCAGTATTTT CSVGGDRHTDTQYF
. TRBJ1-6 . TRBV6-5 TGTGCCAGCAGTTTGTGGAACTCACCCCTCCACTTT CASSLWNSPLHF
TRBD1 TRBJ2-1 . TRBV6-5 TGTGCCAGCAGTTACGGTCCGGGACAGGGGGCCTACAATGAGCAGTTCTTC CASSYGPGQGAYNEQFF
. TRBJ1-1 . TRBV5-4 TGTGCCAGCAGCTTGCAGGGTGGAGGATTTGAAGCTTTCTTT CASSLQGGGFEAFF
. TRBJ2-7 . TRBV2 TGTGCCAGCAGCGCAGGGAAAGGCGAGCAGTACTTC CASSAGKGEQYF
TRBD1 TRBJ1-6 . TRBV4-1 TGCGCCAGCAGCCACCAAGAAGGGGGGAGACAGGGCTATAATTCACCCCTCCACTTT CASSHQEGGRQGYNSPLHF
. TRBJ2-4 . TRBV3-1 TGTGCCAGCAGCCAAAGTGGGAGGGCCAAAAACATTCAGTACTTC CASSQSGRAKNIQYF
. TRBJ1-2 . TRBV19 TGTGCCAGTAGTATAGATGGCAGGATGGGTGGCTACACCTTC CASSIDGRMGGYTF
. TRBJ1-5 . TRBV6-1 TGTGCCAGCAGTGACCTACGATGGGGGACGAGCAATCAGCCCCAGCATTTT CASSDLRWGTSNQPQHF
TRBD1 TRBJ2-1 once TRBV7-8 TGTGCCAGCAGACTTACAGGGGACGAGCAGTTCTTC CASRLTGDEQFF
. TRBJ1-1 . TRBV9 TGTGCCAGCAGCGTAGGGCTGGGTCAAGGCACTGAAGCTTTCTTT CASSVGLGQGTEAFF
. TRBJ2-1 . TRBV30 TGTGCCTGGAGTGGACGGAGCGGAGCCTACAATGAGCAGTTCTTC CAWSGRSGAYNEQFF
. TRBJ1-5 once TRBV20-1 TGCAGTGCTAGTCGGGGTCTTGGTAGCAATCAGCCCCAGCATTTT CSASRGLGSNQPQHF
. TRBJ1-1 . TRBV14 TGTGCCAGCAGCCAAGAATTCTGGCGTCCAGGCTCGATGAACACTGAAGCTTTCTTT CASSQEFWRPGSMNTEAFF
. TRBJ1-1 . TRBV18 TGTGCCAGCTCAGCCGACACAACTGAAGCTTTCTTT CASSADTTEAFF
TRBD1 TRBJ2-1 once TRBV20-1 TGCAGTGCTGGCCGGGACAGGGTTGGACGTGGGTCCAACTACAATGAGCAGTTCTTC CSAGRDRVGRGSNYNEQFF
. TRBJ2-7 . TRBV18 TGTGCCAGCCAAAGGGTAGGCGATACCTACGAGCAGTACTTC CASQRVGDTYEQYF
. TRBJ1-6 . TRBV20-1 TGCAGTGCTAGAATCCCAGGGAGGAATTCACCCCTCCACTTT CSARIPGRNSPLHF
TRBD1 TRBJ1-5 . TRBV20-1 TGCAGTGCTCCCAGGGGGCCTAGTCAGCCCCAGCATTTT CSAPRGPSQPQHF
TRBD2 TRBJ2-7 . TRBV30 TGTGCCTGGAGTTTGGGGGGGGGAAACTACGAGCAGTACTTC CAWSLGGGNYEQYF
TRBD1 TRBJ1-5 . TRBV29-1 TGCAGCGTTTCAGGGGGCGTTGGACAGCCCCAGCATTTT CSVSGGVGQPQHF
. TRBJ1-5 . TRBV20-1 TGCAGTGCTAAACCGACGGAGAATCAGCCCCAGCATTTT CSAKPTENQPQHF